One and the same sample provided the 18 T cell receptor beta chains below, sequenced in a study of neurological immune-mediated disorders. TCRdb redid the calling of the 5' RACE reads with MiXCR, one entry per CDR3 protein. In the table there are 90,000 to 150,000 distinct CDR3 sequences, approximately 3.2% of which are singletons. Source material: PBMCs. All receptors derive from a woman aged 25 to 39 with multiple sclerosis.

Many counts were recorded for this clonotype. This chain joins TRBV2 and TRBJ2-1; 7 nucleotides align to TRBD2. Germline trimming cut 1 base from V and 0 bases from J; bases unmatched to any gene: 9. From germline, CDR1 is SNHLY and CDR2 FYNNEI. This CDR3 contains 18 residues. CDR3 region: CASSEDGGWGSSYNEQFF. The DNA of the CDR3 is TGTGCCAGCAGTGAAGACGGGGGGTGGGGTAGCTCCTACAATGAGCAGTTCTTC.

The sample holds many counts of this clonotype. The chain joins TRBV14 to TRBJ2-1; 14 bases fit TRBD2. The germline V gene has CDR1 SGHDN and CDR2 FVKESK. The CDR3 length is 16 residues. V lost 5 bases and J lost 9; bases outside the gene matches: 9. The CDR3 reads CASSTRTSGRSVEQFF. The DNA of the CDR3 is TGTGCCAGCAGCACGCGGACTAGCGGGAGGTCGGTTGAGCAGTTCTTC.

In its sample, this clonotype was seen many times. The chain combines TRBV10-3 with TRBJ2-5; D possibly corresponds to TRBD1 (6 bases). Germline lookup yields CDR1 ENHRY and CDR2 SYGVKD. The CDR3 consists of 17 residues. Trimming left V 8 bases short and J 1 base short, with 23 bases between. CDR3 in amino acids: CAIASAGSGVFQETQYF. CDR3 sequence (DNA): TGTGCCATCGCCTCGGCTGGGTCAGGGGTTTTCCAAGAGACCCAGTACTTC.

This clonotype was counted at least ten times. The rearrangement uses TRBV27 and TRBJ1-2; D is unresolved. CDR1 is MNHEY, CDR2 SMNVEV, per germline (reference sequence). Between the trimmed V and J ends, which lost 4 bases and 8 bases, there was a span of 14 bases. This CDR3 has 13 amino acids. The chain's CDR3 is CASSSEATHGYTF. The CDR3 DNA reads TGTGCCAGCAGTTCCGAGGCTACCCACGGCTACACCTTC.

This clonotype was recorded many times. The CDR3 region has the DNA TGCGCCAGCAGCCAAGTTGCGGGAGCAGACAATGAGCAGTTCTTC. It translates to CASSQVAGADNEQFF. The chain uses TRBV4-1 and TRBJ2-1; 7 bases are shared with TRBD2. The germline V gene has CDR1 MGHRA and CDR2 YSYEKL. Unmatched junction bases numbered 5, after V lost 1 base and J lost 5 bases. This CDR3 region has 15 residues.

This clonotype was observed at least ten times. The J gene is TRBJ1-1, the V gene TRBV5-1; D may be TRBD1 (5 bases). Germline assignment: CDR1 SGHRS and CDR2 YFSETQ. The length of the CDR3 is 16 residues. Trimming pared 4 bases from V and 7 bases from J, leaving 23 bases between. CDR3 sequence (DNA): TGCGCCAGCAGCCCCTCCTCGGCGGGGCAGGCACGTGAAGCTTTCTTT. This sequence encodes CASSPSSAGQAREAFF.

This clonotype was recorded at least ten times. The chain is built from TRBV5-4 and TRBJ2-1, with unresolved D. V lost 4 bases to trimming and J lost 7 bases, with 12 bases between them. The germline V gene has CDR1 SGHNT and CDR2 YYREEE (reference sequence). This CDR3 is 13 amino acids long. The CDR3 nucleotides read TGTGCCAGCAGCGTGGACCGCAGGAATGAGCAGTTCTTC. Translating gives CASSVDRRNEQFF.

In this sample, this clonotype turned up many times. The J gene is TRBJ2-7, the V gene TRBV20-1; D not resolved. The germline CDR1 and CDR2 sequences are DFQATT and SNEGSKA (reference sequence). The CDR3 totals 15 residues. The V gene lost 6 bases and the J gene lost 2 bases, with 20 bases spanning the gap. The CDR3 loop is CSASRPRGETYEQYF. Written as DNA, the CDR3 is TGCAGTGCCTCGAGACCCCGCGGAGAAACCTACGAGCAGTACTTC.

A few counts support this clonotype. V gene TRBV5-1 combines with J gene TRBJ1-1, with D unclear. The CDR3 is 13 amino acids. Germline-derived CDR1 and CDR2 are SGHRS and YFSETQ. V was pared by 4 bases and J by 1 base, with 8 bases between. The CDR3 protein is CASSRKENTEAFF. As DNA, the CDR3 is TGCGCCAGCAGCCGTAAAGAGAACACTGAAGCTTTCTTT.

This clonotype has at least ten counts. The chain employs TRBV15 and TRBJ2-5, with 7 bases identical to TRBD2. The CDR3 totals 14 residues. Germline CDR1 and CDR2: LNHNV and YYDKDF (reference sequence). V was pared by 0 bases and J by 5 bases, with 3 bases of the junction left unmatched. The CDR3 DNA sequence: TGTGCCACCAGCAGAGACCGGGGGGTCGAGACCCAGTACTTC. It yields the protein CATSRDRGVETQYF.

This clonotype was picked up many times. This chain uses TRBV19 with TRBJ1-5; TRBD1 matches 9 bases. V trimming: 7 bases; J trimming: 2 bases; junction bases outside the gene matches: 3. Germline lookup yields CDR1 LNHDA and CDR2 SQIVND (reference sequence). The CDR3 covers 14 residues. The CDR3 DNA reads TGTGCCAGTAAACAGGGGGCTGGCAATCAGCCCCAGCATTTT. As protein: CASKQGAGNQPQHF.

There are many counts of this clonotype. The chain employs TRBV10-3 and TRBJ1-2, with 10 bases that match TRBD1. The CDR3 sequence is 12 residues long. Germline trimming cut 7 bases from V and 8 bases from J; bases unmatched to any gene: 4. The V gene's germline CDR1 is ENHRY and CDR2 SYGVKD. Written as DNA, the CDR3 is TGTGCCATCACCGGGACAGGGGACGGCTACACCTTC. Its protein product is CAITGTGDGYTF.

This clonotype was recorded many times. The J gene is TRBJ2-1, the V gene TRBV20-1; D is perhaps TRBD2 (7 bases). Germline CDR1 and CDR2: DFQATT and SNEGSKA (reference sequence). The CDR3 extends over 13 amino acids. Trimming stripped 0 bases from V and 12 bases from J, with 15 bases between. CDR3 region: CSARERFGGPQFF. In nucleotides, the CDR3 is TGCAGTGCTAGAGAGCGGTTCGGGGGGCCGCAGTTCTTC.

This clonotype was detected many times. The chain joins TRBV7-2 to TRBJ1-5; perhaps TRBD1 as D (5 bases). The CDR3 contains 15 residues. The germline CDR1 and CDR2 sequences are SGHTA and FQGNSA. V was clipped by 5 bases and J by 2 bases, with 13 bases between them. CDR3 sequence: CASSAGPGGNQPQHF. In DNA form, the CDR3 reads TGTGCCAGCAGCGCGGGACCGGGGGGCAATCAGCCCCAGCATTTT.

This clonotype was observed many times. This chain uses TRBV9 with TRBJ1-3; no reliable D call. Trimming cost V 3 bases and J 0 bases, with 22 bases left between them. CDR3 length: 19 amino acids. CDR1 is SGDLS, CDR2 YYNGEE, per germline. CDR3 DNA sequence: TGTGCCAGCAGCGACCGAATGGATGTGCCTGAAGCCTCTGGAAACACCATATATTTT. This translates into CASSDRMDVPEASGNTIYF.

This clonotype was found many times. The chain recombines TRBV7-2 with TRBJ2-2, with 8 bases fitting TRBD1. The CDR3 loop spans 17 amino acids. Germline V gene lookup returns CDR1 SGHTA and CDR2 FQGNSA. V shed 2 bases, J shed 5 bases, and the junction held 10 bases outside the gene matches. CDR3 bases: TGTGCCAGCAGCTTATGGGCAGGACAGGGAGGAACCGGGGAGCTGTTTTTT. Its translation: CASSLWAGQGGTGELFF.

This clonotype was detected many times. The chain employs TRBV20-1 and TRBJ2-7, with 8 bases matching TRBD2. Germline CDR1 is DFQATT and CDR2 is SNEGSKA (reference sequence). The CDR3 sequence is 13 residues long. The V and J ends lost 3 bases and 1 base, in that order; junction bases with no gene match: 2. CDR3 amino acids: CSASGGASYEQYF. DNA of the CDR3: TGCAGTGCTAGCGGGGGGGCTTCCTACGAGCAGTACTTC.

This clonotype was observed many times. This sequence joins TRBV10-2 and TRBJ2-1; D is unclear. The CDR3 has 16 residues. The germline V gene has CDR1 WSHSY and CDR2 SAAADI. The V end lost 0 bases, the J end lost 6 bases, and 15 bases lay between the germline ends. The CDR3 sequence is CASSESGRLLFNEQFF. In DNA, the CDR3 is TGCGCCAGCAGTGAGTCGGGTCGTCTACTATTCAATGAGCAGTTCTTC.